Listed below are T cell receptor beta chains from one sample, sequenced in a study of prognosis after radiotherapy for stage I lung cancer. Via MiXCR, TCRdb re-called the multiplex PCR reads, giving one row per CDR3 protein. This sample yields around 60,000 distinct CDR3 sequences, of which about 25% are seen a single time; about 7.5% belongs to the top ten. The sequences come from PBMCs, collected before or after stereotactic body radiation therapy (not recorded which). Receptors were obtained from a donor aged 50 or older with non-small cell lung cancer. Each CDR3 is given with its conserved first and last residue. The D gene is left open where the match is weak. Not every row has a clone size; where given, it reads once, few, many or a size class.

clone_size: -
v_call: TRBV19
j_call: TRBJ1-1
d_call: -
cdr3_aa: CASSSAGEPRAFF
cdr3_nt: TGTGCGAGTAGCTCGGCAGGGGAACCGAGGGCTTTCTTT

clone_size: many
v_call: TRBV7-2
j_call: TRBJ1-6
d_call: -
cdr3_aa: CASSDSYNSPLHF
cdr3_nt: TGTGCCAGCAGCGATTCCTATAATTCACCCCTCCACTTT

clone_size: many
v_call: TRBV20-1
j_call: TRBJ2-7
d_call: TRBD2
cdr3_aa: CSASRGTSNYEQYF
cdr3_nt: TGCAGTGCTAGTAGGGGGACTAGCAATTACGAGCAGTACTTC

clone_size: many
v_call: TRBV3-1
j_call: TRBJ1-1
d_call: -
cdr3_aa: CASSSRTTEAFF
cdr3_nt: TGTGCCAGCAGCTCCCGGACCACTGAAGCTTTCTTT

clone_size: many
v_call: TRBV19
j_call: TRBJ2-1
d_call: -
cdr3_aa: CASSMRGAHNEQFF
cdr3_nt: TGTGCCAGTAGTATGAGGGGCGCCCACAATGAGCAGTTCTTC

clone_size: many
v_call: TRBV4-2
j_call: TRBJ2-1
d_call: -
cdr3_aa: CASSQEVAGASYNEQFF
cdr3_nt: TGTGCCAGCAGCCAAGAAGTGGCGGGGGCCTCCTACAATGAGCAGTTCTTC

clone_size: many
v_call: TRBV10-3
j_call: TRBJ1-1
d_call: TRBD1
cdr3_aa: CAIRTTGDNTEAFF
cdr3_nt: TGTGCCATCAGAACCACAGGGGATAACACTGAAGCTTTCTTT

clone_size: many
v_call: TRBV6-9
j_call: TRBJ2-7
d_call: -
cdr3_aa: CASSYGGFPRQYF
cdr3_nt: TGTGCCAGCAGTTATGGAGGGTTCCCTCGGCAGTACTTC

clone_size: many
v_call: TRBV11-2
j_call: TRBJ1-4
d_call: -
cdr3_aa: CASTGDVNEKLFF
cdr3_nt: TGTGCCAGCACCGGGGATGTAAATGAAAAACTGTTTTTT

clone_size: many
v_call: TRBV20-1
j_call: TRBJ2-5
d_call: -
cdr3_aa: CSASPEGPETQYF
cdr3_nt: TGCAGTGCTAGCCCTGAGGGGCCGGAGACCCAGTACTTC

clone_size: -
v_call: TRBV7-9
j_call: TRBJ1-1
d_call: -
cdr3_aa: CDSGVSTEAFF
cdr3_nt: TGTGACAGTGGGGTCAGCACTGAAGCTTTCTTT

clone_size: many
v_call: TRBV30
j_call: TRBJ1-2
d_call: TRBD1
cdr3_aa: CAWGPFQGGGYTF
cdr3_nt: TGTGCCTGGGGACCCTTTCAGGGGGGTGGCTACACCTTC